This T cell receptor beta chain was captured by sequencing in a study of shared clonotypes between healthy human individuals. Turning to the study itself: There were three CD4 naive, three CD4 memory, two CD8 naive and one CD8 memory plates per donor.

There are 14 residues in the CDR3. V was pared by 6 bases and J by 3 bases, with 12 bases between. Germline V gene lookup returns CDR1 MNHEY and CDR2 SMNVEV (reference sequence). Per the original methods: Junction-only immunoSEQ sequences carried no quality scores, so filtering differed. Sequencing was performed with immunoSEQ multiplex PCR; in TCRdb, only in-frame clones are kept and a portion is missing. D and trimming come from the DNA, and the V and J calls and clone size come from that table. The data contain fewer than 800,000 clones, around 92% of them singletons. As concerns this clone: The antigen is undetermined.

Notes on the study in general: The naive CD4 repertoires of several donors were compared, and roughly 5.1% of clonotypes were shared.

CD45RO-negative, CCR7-selected cells formed the naive CD8 fraction, which excluded terminally differentiated effector memory CD45RA+ cells. The clonotype originates from a young man in good health. Sequenced sample: naive CD8+ T cells sorted from blood. The chain uses TRBV27 and TRBJ1-5; D perhaps matches TRBD1 (5 bases). The CDR3 loop reads CASSHGAINQPQHF. Written as DNA, the CDR3 is TGTGCCAGCAGCCATGGGGCGATCAATCAGCCCCAGCATTTT.